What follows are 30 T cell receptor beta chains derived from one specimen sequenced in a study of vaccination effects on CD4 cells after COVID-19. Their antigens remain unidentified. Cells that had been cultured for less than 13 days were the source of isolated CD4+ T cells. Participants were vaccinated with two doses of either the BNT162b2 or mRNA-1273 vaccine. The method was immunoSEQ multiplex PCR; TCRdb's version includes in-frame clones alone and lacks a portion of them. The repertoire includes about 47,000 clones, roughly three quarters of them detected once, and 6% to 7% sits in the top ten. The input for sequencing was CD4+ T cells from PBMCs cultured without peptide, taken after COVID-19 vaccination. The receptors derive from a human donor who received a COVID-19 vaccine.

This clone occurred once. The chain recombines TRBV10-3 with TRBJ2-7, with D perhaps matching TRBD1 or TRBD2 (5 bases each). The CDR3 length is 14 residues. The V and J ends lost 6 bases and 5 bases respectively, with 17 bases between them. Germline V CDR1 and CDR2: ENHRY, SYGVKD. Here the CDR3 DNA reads TGTGCCATCAGGCCCCGAGGGACGGAACACGAGCAGTACTTC. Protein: CAIRPRGTEHEQYF.

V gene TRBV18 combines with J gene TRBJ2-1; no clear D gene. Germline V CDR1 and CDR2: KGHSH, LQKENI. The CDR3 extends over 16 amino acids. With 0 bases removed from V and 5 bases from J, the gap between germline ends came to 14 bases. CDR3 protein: CASSPPYNGGNNEQFF. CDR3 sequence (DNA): TGTGCCAGCTCACCACCGTATAACGGCGGTAACAATGAGCAGTTCTTC.

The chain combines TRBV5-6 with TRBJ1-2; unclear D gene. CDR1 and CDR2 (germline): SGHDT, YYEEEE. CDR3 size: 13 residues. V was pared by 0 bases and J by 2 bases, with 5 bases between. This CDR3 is CASSLDSNYGYTF. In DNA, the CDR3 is TGTGCCAGCAGCTTGGACAGCAACTATGGCTACACCTTC.

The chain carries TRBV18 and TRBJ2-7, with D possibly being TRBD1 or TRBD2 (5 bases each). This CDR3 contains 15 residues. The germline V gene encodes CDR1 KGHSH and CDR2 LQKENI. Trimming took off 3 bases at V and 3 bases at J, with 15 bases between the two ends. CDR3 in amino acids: CASSPTGRASYEQYF. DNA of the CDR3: TGTGCCAGCTCACCTACGGGACGCGCCAGCTACGAGCAGTACTTC.

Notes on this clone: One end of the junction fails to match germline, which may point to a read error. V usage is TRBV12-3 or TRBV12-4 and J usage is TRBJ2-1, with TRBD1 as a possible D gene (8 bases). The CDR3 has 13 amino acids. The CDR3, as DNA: TGTGCCAGCAGTTTATATCGGACTAGACAGGGGCTCTTC. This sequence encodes CASSLYRTRQGLF.

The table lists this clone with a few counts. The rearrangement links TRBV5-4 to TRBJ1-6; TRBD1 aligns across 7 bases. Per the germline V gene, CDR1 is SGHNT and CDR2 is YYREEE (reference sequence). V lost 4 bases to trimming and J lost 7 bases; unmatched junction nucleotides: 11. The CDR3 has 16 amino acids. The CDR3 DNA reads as TGTGCCAGCAGCCCCGGCAGGGGGGCAGGAAATTCACCCCTCCACTTT. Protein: CASSPGRGAGNSPLHF.

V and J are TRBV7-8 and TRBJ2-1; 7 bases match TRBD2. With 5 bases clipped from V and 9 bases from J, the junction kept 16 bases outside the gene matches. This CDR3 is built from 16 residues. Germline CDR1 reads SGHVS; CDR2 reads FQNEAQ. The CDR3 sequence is CASSAALTGTIFEQFF. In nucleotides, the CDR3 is TGTGCCAGCAGCGCCGCACTCACCGGGACTATTTTTGAGCAGTTCTTC.

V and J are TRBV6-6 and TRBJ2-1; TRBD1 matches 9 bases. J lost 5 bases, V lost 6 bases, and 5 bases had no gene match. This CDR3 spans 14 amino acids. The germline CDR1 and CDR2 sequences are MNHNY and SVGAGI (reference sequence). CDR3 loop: CASSHRTGDNEQFF. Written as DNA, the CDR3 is TGTGCCAGCAGCCACCGGACAGGGGACAATGAGCAGTTCTTC.

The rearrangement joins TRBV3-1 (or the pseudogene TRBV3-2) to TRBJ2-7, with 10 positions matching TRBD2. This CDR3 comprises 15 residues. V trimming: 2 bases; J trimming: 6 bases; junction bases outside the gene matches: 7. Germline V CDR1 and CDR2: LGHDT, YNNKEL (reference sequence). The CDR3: CASSQLAGGRGEQYF. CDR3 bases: TGTGCCAGCAGCCAATTAGCGGGAGGCCGTGGCGAGCAGTACTTC.

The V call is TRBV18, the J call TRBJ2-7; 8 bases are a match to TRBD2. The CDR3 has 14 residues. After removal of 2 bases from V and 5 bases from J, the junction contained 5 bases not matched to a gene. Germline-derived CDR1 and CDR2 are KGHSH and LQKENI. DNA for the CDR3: TGTGCCAGCTCACCAGGCGGGGGGCGGAACGAGCAGTACTTC. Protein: CASSPGGGRNEQYF.

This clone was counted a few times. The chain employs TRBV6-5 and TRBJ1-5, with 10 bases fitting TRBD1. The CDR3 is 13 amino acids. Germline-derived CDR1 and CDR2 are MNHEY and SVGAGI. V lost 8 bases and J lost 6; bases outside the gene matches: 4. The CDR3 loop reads CASGGQGRQPQHF. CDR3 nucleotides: TGTGCCAGCGGGGGACAGGGGCGTCAGCCCCAGCATTTT.

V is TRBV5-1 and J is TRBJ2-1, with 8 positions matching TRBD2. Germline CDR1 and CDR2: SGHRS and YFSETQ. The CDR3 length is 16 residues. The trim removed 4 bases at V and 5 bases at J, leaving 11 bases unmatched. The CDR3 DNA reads TGCGCCAGCAGCACTTCAAGCGGGGGCCTCAACAATGAGCAGTTCTTC. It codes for CASSTSSGGLNNEQFF.

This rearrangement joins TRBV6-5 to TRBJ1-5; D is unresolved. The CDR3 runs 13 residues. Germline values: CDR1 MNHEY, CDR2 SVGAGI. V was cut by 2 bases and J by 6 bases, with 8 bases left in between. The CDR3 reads CASSYGGAQPQHF. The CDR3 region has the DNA TGTGCCAGCAGTTACGGTGGCGCTCAGCCCCAGCATTTT.

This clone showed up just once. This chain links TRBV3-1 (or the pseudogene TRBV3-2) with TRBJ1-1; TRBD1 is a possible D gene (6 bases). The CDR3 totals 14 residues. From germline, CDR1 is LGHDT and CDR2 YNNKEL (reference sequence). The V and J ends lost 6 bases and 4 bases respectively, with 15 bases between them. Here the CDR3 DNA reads TGTGCCAGCAGGCGAGAAGGGGGGGCCACTGAAGCTTTCTTT. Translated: CASRREGGATEAFF.

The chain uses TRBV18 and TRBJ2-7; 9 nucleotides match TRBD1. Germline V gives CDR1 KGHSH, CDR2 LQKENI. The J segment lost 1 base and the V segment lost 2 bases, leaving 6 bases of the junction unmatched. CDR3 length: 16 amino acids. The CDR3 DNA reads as TGTGCCAGCTCACCAACAGGGGGCTTAGGGTCCTACGAGCAGTACTTC. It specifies CASSPTGGLGSYEQYF.

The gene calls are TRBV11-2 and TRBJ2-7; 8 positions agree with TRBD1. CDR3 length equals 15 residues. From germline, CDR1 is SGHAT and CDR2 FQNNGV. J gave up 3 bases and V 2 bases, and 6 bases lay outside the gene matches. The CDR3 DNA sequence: TGTGCCAGCAGCTTAACCGGGACAGGATTCTACGAGCAGTACTTC. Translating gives CASSLTGTGFYEQYF.

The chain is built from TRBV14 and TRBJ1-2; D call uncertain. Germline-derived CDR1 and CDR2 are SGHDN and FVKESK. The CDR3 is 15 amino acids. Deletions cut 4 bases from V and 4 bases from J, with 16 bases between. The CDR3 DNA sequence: TGTGCCAGCAGCCCAGGCCAGAGGCCCCTCTATGGCTACACCTTC. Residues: CASSPGQRPLYGYTF.

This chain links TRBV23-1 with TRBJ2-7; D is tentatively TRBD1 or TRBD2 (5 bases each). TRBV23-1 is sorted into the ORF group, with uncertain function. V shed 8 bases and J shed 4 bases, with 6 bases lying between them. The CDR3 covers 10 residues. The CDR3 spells CASGGYEQYF. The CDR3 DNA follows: TGCGCCAGCGGGGGTTACGAGCAGTACTTC.

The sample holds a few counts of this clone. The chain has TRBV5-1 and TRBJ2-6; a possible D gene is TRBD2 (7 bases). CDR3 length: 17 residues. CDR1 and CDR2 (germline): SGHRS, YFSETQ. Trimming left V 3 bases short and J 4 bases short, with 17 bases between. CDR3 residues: CASSSGEGGAGANVLTF. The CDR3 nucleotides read TGCGCCAGCAGCTCCGGGGAGGGGGGGGCCGGGGCCAACGTCCTGACTTTC.

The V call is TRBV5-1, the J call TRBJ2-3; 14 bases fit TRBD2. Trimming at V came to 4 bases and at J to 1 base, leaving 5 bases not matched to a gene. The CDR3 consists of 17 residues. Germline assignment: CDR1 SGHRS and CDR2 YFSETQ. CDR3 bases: TGCGCCAGCAGCCTACGACTAGCGGGGGGGGGCACAGATACGCAGTATTTT. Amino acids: CASSLRLAGGGTDTQYF.

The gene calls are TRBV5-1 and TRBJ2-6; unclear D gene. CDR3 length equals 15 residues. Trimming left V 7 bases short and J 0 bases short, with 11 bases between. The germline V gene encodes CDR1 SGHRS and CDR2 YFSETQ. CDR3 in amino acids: CASFTTSSGANVLTF. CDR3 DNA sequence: TGCGCCAGCTTTACCACATCCTCTGGGGCCAACGTCCTGACTTTC.

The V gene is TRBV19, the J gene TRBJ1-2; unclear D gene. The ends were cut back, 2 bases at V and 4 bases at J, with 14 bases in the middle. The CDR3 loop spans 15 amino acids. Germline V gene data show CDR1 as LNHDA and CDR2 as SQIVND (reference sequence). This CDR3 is CASSIILGSTYGYTF. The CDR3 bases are TGTGCCAGTAGTATAATTTTGGGGTCCACCTATGGCTACACCTTC.

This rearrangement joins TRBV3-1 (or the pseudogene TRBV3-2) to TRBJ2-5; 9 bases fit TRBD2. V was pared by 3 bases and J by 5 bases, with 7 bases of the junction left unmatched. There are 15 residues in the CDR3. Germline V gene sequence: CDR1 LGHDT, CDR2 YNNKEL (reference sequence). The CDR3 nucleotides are TGTGCCAGCAGCCAGGCTAGCGGGACCGGGGAGACCCAGTACTTC. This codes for CASSQASGTGETQYF.

In DNA form, the CDR3 reads TGTGCCAGCAGTTACTCGTGGAATTTACCCAACTATGGCTACACCTTC. It yields the protein CASSYSWNLPNYGYTF. V and J are TRBV6-5 and TRBJ1-2, with D hard to call. The CDR3 has 16 residues. V lost 0 bases, J lost 2 bases, and 13 bases lay in between. In germline, CDR1 is MNHEY, CDR2 SVGAGI.

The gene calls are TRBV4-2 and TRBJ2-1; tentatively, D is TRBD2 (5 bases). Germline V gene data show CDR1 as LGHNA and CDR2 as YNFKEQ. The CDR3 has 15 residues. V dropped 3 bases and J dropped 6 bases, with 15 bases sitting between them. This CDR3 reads CASSHDYAAPNEQFF. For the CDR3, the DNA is TGTGCCAGCAGCCACGACTACGCTGCCCCCAATGAGCAGTTCTTC.

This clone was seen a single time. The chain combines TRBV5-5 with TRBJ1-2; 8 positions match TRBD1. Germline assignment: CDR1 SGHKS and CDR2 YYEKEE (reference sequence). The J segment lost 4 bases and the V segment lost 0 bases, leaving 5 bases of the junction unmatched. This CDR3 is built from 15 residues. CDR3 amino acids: CASSLGAGGSYGYTF. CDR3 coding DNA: TGTGCCAGCAGCTTGGGGGCAGGGGGCAGCTATGGCTACACCTTC.

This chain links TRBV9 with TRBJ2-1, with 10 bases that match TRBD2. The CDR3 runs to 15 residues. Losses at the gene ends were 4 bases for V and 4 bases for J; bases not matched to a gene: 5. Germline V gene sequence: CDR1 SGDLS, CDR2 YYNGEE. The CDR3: CASSPAAGGYNEQFF. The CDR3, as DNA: TGTGCCAGCAGCCCCGCAGCGGGGGGGTACAATGAGCAGTTCTTC.

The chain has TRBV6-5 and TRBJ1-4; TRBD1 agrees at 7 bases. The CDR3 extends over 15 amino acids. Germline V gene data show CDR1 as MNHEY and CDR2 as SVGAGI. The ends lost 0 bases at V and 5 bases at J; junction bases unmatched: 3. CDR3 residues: CASSYSTRGNEKLFF. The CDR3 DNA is TGTGCCAGCAGTTACTCGACCAGGGGGAATGAAAAACTGTTTTTT.

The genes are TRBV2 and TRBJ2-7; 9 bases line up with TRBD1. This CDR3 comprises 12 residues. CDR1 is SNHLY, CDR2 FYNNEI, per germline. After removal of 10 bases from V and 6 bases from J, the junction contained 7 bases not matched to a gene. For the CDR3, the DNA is TGTGCCACCGGGACAGGGAAACCCGAGCAGTACTTC. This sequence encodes CATGTGKPEQYF.

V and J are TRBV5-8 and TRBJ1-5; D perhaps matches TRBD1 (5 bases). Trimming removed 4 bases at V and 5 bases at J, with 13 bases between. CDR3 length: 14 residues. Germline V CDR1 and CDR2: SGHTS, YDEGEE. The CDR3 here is CASSPRAGHQPQHF. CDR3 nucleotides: TGTGCCAGCAGCCCAAGAGCGGGACATCAGCCCCAGCATTTT.